Below, 27 T cell receptor beta chains from the same sample are listed, as sequenced in a study of blood T cell repertoires in COVID-19. Generated by immunoSEQ multiplex PCR, the TCRdb table keeps only in-frame clones and is missing some. The sample carries 110,000 to 150,000 clones, roughly 90% recorded once. Specimen: peripheral blood. These receptor sequences come from a man aged 60 to 75 with active or convalescent COVID-19.

The chain links TRBV20-1 to TRBJ1-4, with D possibly being TRBD1 (5 bases). The CDR3 runs to 11 residues. Germline V gene sequence: CDR1 DFQATT, CDR2 SNEGSKA (reference sequence). Trimming cost V 7 bases and J 5 bases, with 8 bases left between them. CDR3 sequence: CSGDRNEKLFF. The DNA for the CDR3 is TGCAGTGGAGACAGAAATGAAAAACTGTTTTTT.

The genes are TRBV28 and TRBJ1-2; 10 bases are a match to TRBD1. V was clipped by 0 bases and J by 7 bases; unmatched bases: 11. The CDR3 has 17 residues. Germline CDR1 is MDHEN and CDR2 is SYDVKM. CDR3: CASSLWTGGVVVSGYTF. The CDR3 DNA is TGTGCCAGCAGTTTATGGACAGGGGGCGTTGTCGTCTCTGGCTACACCTTC.

This chain joins TRBV7-6 and TRBJ2-2; no reliable D call. Germline V gene lookup returns CDR1 SGHVS and CDR2 FNYEAQ. This CDR3 is built from 14 residues. The V and J ends lost 2 bases and 4 bases respectively, with 8 bases between them. CDR3 sequence: CASSLPGGTGELFF. The CDR3 DNA reads as TGTGCCAGCAGCTTACCCGGCGGCACCGGGGAGCTGTTTTTT.

This chain connects TRBV10-2 to TRBJ2-7, with TRBD2 matching over 8 bases. J lost 2 bases, V lost 6 bases, and 9 bases had no gene match. The CDR3 length is 15 residues. Germline V CDR1 and CDR2: WSHSY, SAAADI. CDR3 DNA: TGCGCCAGCAGCGCTGTCCGGGAGGGCCCCTACGAGCAGTACTTC. Its translation: CASSAVREGPYEQYF.

The chain recombines TRBV11-2 with TRBJ1-1; D gene uncertain. V was trimmed by 1 base and J by 10 bases, leaving 13 bases between them. The V gene's germline CDR1 is SGHAT and CDR2 FQNNGV. CDR3 length: 13 residues. CDR3 sequence reads: CASSLVFAGGAFF. The CDR3 DNA follows: TGTGCCAGCAGCTTAGTTTTTGCTGGAGGAGCTTTCTTT. Combining the CDR3 with reference TRBV11-2 and TRBJ1-1 gives the whole variable domain EAGVAQSPRYKIIEKRQSVAFWCNPISGHATLYWYQQILGQGPKLLIQFQNNGVVDDSQLPKDRFSAERLKGVDSTLKIQPAKLEDSAVYLCASSLVFAGGAFFGQGTRLTVV.

The gene calls are TRBV15 and TRBJ1-3; no reliable D call. The germline gives CDR1 LNHNV, CDR2 YYDKDF (reference sequence). This CDR3 spans 17 amino acids. V shed 0 bases and J shed 4 bases, with 16 bases lying between them. The CDR3 nucleotides are TGTGCCACCAGCAGAGAGCAACCTACGATCTCAGGAAACACCATATATTTT. It encodes CATSREQPTISGNTIYF.

V gene TRBV30 combines with J gene TRBJ1-3, with 7 positions matching TRBD1. V dropped 0 bases and J dropped 3; count of bases not matched to a gene: 5. This CDR3 is built from 15 residues. Germline CDR1 GTSNPN, CDR2 SVGIG (reference sequence). In DNA form, the CDR3 reads TGTGCCTGGAGTGTACCCCGGGACAGTGGAAACACCATATATTTT. This codes for CAWSVPRDSGNTIYF.

CDR3 region: CASSPRDRWGYEQYF. The DNA of the CDR3 is TGTGCCAGCAGCCCGCGAGACAGGTGGGGTTACGAGCAGTACTTC. This sequence joins TRBV5-5 and TRBJ2-7; D is perhaps TRBD1 (6 bases). V lost 4 bases, J lost 4 bases, and 18 bases lay in between. Germline V lookup: CDR1 SGHKS, CDR2 YYEKEE (reference sequence). The CDR3 is made up of 15 amino acids.

The V and J genes are TRBV5-1 and TRBJ1-4, with 10 bases identical to TRBD1. CDR1 and CDR2 from the germline V gene are SGHRS and YFSETQ. V lost 4 bases and J lost 5; bases outside the gene matches: 5. The CDR3 consists of 15 residues. The CDR3 reads CASSGTGEKNEKLFF. The CDR3 DNA reads TGCGCCAGCAGCGGGACAGGGGAGAAGAATGAAAAACTGTTTTTT.

The rearrangement uses TRBV7-3 and TRBJ2-3; possible D gene TRBD1, 5 bases. The CDR3 spans 13 residues. Per the germline V gene, CDR1 is SGHTA and CDR2 is FQGTGA. V was trimmed by 5 bases and J by 3 bases, leaving 9 bases between them. This chain's CDR3 is CASSKGPTDTQYF. The DNA of the CDR3 is TGTGCCAGCAGCAAGGGGCCTACAGATACGCAGTATTTT.

This chain uses TRBV9 with TRBJ1-2, with a weak D call TRBD1 (5 bases). The CDR3 totals 14 residues. V dropped 1 base and J dropped 7 bases, with 14 bases sitting between them. Germline CDR1 is SGDLS and CDR2 is YYNGEE. The CDR3 DNA is TGTGCCAGCAGCGTAACGACTAGGGGAGGTGGCTACACCTTC. Protein: CASSVTTRGGGYTF. Complete variable domain (other parts from reference TRBV9 and TRBJ1-2): DSGVTQTPKHLITATGQRVTLRCSPRSGDLSVYWYQQSLDQGLQFLIQYYNGEERAKGNILERFSAQQFPDLHSELNLSSLELGDSALYFCASSVTTRGGGYTFGSGTRLTVV.

A remark on this clone: One end of the junction does not line up with germline, which may come from a read error. The chain combines TRBV7-7 with TRBJ2-2; TRBD1 matches at 7 bases. CDR1 and CDR2 (germline): SSHAT, FNYEAQ (reference sequence). The CDR3 has 16 amino acids. Here the CDR3 reads CASSLLGGEGTGELFF. As DNA, the CDR3 is TGTGCTAGCAGCTTATTAGGGGGCGAAGGCACCGGGGAGCTGTTTTTT.

The V call is TRBV7-2, the J call TRBJ2-7; 7 bases match TRBD2. V lost 5 bases and J lost 6; bases outside the gene matches: 13. This CDR3 has 15 amino acids. Germline CDR1 reads SGHTA; CDR2 reads FQGNSA. CDR3 amino acids: CASSPRWAGESEQYF. The CDR3 DNA reads TGTGCCAGCAGCCCGCGCTGGGCGGGGGAGTCCGAGCAGTACTTC.

This chain links TRBV3-1 (or the pseudogene TRBV3-2) with TRBJ1-5; TRBD1 is a possible D gene (6 bases). CDR1 is LGHDT and CDR2 is YNNKEL in the germline V gene (reference sequence). The CDR3 runs 14 residues. V lost 0 bases and J 6 bases, leaving 9 bases between the germline ends. CDR3 sequence (DNA): TGTGCCAGCAGCCAAGAGCGGGGGCTTCAGCCCCAGCATTTT. Protein: CASSQERGLQPQHF.

The chain joins TRBV28 to TRBJ1-2; 9 bases fit TRBD1. Germline-derived CDR1 and CDR2 are MDHEN and SYDVKM. Germline trimming cut 1 base from V and 9 bases from J; bases unmatched to any gene: 3. This CDR3 contains 13 residues. CDR3 DNA: TGTGCCAGCAGTTTATCGGGGACAGGGAGCTACACCTTC. The encoded protein is CASSLSGTGSYTF.

The rearrangement links TRBV6-5 to TRBJ1-4; no reliable D call. With 0 bases removed from V and 8 bases from J, the gap between germline ends came to 7 bases. There are 13 residues in the CDR3. CDR1 and CDR2 from the germline V gene are MNHEY and SVGAGI. The CDR3 DNA follows: TGTGCCAGCAGTTACTCAGGGAGGGAAAAACTGTTTTTT. The encoded protein is CASSYSGREKLFF.

The CDR3 coding sequence is TGTGCCAGCAGCAGAGCGGGGGCCAACTATGGCTACACCTTC. It translates to CASSRAGANYGYTF. The chain recombines TRBV11-2 with TRBJ1-2; perhaps TRBD1 as D (6 bases). The CDR3 has 14 amino acids. The V end was cut by 5 bases, the J end by 2 bases, with 12 bases between. Germline V gives CDR1 SGHAT, CDR2 FQNNGV. The full variable domain, completed using reference TRBV11-2 and TRBJ1-2, is EAGVAQSPRYKIIEKRQSVAFWCNPISGHATLYWYQQILGQGPKLLIQFQNNGVVDDSQLPKDRFSAERLKGVDSTLKIQPAKLEDSAVYLCASSRAGANYGYTFGSGTRLTVV.

J is TRBJ1-2 and V is TRBV5-6, with a tentative D call TRBD1 (6 bases). V lost 5 bases, J lost 0 bases, and 14 bases lay in between. CDR3 size: 15 residues. Germline V gene lookup returns CDR1 SGHDT and CDR2 YYEEEE. CDR3 protein: CASSPQGGANYGYTF. The CDR3 DNA sequence: TGTGCCAGCAGTCCACAGGGAGGGGCTAACTATGGCTACACCTTC.

The rearrangement joins TRBV2 to TRBJ2-3, with D unresolved. Germline CDR1 and CDR2: SNHLY and FYNNEI. Between the trimmed V and J ends, which lost 3 bases and 5 bases, there was a span of 9 bases. CDR3 length: 13 amino acids. The CDR3 here is CASSDPGRDTQYF. CDR3 DNA sequence: TGTGCCAGCAGTGACCCAGGAAGAGATACGCAGTATTTT.

The chain has TRBV5-6 and TRBJ1-4, with D perhaps TRBD1 (6 bases). The CDR3 contains 17 residues. Germline-derived CDR1 and CDR2 are SGHDT and YYEEEE. V lost 3 bases and J 5 bases, leaving 20 bases between the germline ends. The CDR3 nucleotides are TGTGCCAGCAGCTCTGACTCCCCCAACAGGGTGAATGAAAAACTGTTTTTT. This codes for CASSSDSPNRVNEKLFF. The full variable domain, completed using reference TRBV5-6 and TRBJ1-4, is DAGVTQSPTHLIKTRGQQVTLRCSPKSGHDTVSWYQQALGQGPQFIFQYYEEEERQRGNFPDRFSGHQFPNYSSELNVNALLLGDSALYLCASSSDSPNRVNEKLFFGSGTQLSVL.

The V and J genes are TRBV12-3 or TRBV12-4 and TRBJ1-1; 8 positions match TRBD1. V lost 2 bases, J lost 12 bases, and 8 bases stayed unmatched. This CDR3 has 13 amino acids. The CDR3 loop reads CASSLYAGGLTFF. As DNA, the CDR3 is TGTGCCAGCAGTTTATACGCAGGGGGCTTAACTTTCTTT.

V is TRBV29-1 and J is TRBJ2-6; D is perhaps TRBD1 (5 bases). The CDR3 loop spans 15 amino acids. The V end was cut by 6 bases, the J end by 4 bases, with 16 bases between. Germline-derived CDR1 and CDR2 are SQVTM and ANQGSEA. CDR3 sequence reads: CSVPRDGQGANVLTF. The CDR3 coding sequence is TGCAGCGTACCCAGGGATGGCCAGGGGGCCAACGTCCTGACTTTC.

The V gene is TRBV24-1, the J gene TRBJ1-1; weak D call: TRBD1 (5 bases). The V end lost 4 bases, the J end lost 0 bases, and 11 bases lay between the germline ends. CDR3 length: 15 residues. Germline CDR1 reads KGHDR; CDR2 reads SFDVKD. CDR3 coding DNA: TGTGCCACCAGTGACCTGACAGTCTTGAACACTGAAGCTTTCTTT. Its translation is CATSDLTVLNTEAFF.

This chain links TRBV30 with TRBJ1-2; TRBD1 aligns across 8 bases. V shed 2 bases and J 6 bases; nucleotides not matched to a gene: 11. CDR3 length: 15 amino acids. CDR1 GTSNPN and CDR2 SVGIG come from the germline V gene (reference sequence). CDR3 sequence (DNA): TGTGCCTGGAGTCTTTTACACGGGACAGGCCATGGCTACACCTTC. Amino acid sequence: CAWSLLHGTGHGYTF. Variable domain in full (rest from reference TRBV30 and TRBJ1-2): SQTIHQWPATLVQPVGSPLSLECTVEGTSNPNLYWYRQAAGRGLQLLFYSVGIGQISSEVPQNLSASRPQDRQFILSSKKLLLSDSGFYLCAWSLLHGTGHGYTFGSGTRLTVV.

This clone has a single count. This sample also contains other DNA sequences that code for the same CDR3. V gene TRBV2 combines with J gene TRBJ2-6, with 12 bases fitting TRBD2. The CDR3 spans 16 residues. CDR1 SNHLY and CDR2 FYNNEI come from the germline V gene. Trimming took 8 bases from V and 3 from J; bases not matched to a gene: 5. The CDR3 nucleotides read TGTGCCAGCTCGCTAGCGGGGGGGAGTGGGGCCAACGTCCTGACTTTC. It codes for CASSLAGGSGANVLTF.

The CDR3 DNA follows: TGCGCCAGCAGCTTGGCCTCCAGGCCAGCCAAAAACATTCAGTACTTC. This gives the protein CASSLASRPAKNIQYF. The V gene is TRBV5-1, the J gene TRBJ2-4; D is undetermined. Germline V CDR1 and CDR2: SGHRS, YFSETQ. CDR3 length: 16 residues. Trimming stripped 0 bases from V and 0 bases from J, with 10 bases between.

The sample holds one count of this clone. The gene calls are TRBV9 and TRBJ1-3; D ambiguous. Trimming removed 0 bases from V and 0 bases from J, with 7 bases in between. The CDR3 has 15 amino acids. Germline values: CDR1 SGDLS, CDR2 YYNGEE. The CDR3 bases are TGTGCCAGCAGCGTAGGCGGTGGCTCTGGAAACACCATATATTTT. Protein sequence: CASSVGGGSGNTIYF.